This entry lists 9 T cell receptor beta chains sequenced from one sample in a study of blood T cell repertoires in COVID-19. Profiled with immunoSEQ multiplex PCR; TCRdb holds only in-frame clones, not every one. The sample records 310,000 or so clones, 85% to 90% being singletons. The sequenced sample was peripheral blood. These receptor sequences come from a man between 70 and 80 years old with acute or convalescent COVID-19.

The V gene is TRBV6-5, the J gene TRBJ1-6; D remains ambiguous. The V and J ends lost 5 bases and 9 bases respectively, with 14 bases between them. Germline V gene sequence: CDR1 MNHEY, CDR2 SVGAGI. The CDR3 length is 14 residues. CDR3 sequence reads: CASSPTDFGSPLHF. The DNA for the CDR3 is TGTGCCAGCAGTCCGACGGACTTTGGTTCACCCCTCCACTTT.

CDR3 sequence: CSASVTSGSTDTQYF. CDR3 DNA sequence: TGCAGTGCTAGTGTTACTAGCGGAAGCACAGATACGCAGTATTTT. The rearrangement uses TRBV20-1 and TRBJ2-3; TRBD2 aligns across 8 bases. This CDR3 contains 15 residues. Looked up from germline, CDR1 is DFQATT and CDR2 is SNEGSKA (reference sequence). V trimming: 3 bases; J trimming: 0 bases; junction bases outside the gene matches: 5.

This chain connects TRBV6-5 to TRBJ2-5; 8 positions match TRBD1. In germline, CDR1 is MNHEY, CDR2 SVGAGI. The J segment lost 6 bases and the V segment lost 7 bases, leaving 4 bases of the junction unmatched. The CDR3 has 12 residues. The CDR3 DNA follows: TGTGCCAGCAACCGCAGGGGGCAGACCCAGTACTTC. Protein sequence: CASNRRGQTQYF.

V is TRBV20-1 and J is TRBJ2-7; TRBD2 aligns across 7 bases. The CDR3 length is 13 residues. Per germline, CDR1 DFQATT and CDR2 SNEGSKA (reference sequence). V was pared by 3 bases and J by 5 bases, with 7 bases of the junction left unmatched. CDR3 sequence: CSASGGGGDEQYF. The DNA of the CDR3 is TGCAGTGCTAGTGGGGGGGGAGGTGACGAGCAGTACTTC.

The J gene is TRBJ1-6, the V gene TRBV19; 8 positions agree with TRBD1. Germline V lookup: CDR1 LNHDA, CDR2 SQIVND (reference sequence). The CDR3 length is 16 residues. Unmatched junction bases numbered 9, after V lost 5 bases and J lost 6 bases. CDR3 coding DNA: TGTGCCAGTAGTGAGACAGGGGATGTGGTTAATTCACCCCTCCACTTT. Protein product: CASSETGDVVNSPLHF.

The V call is TRBV15, the J call TRBJ2-3; 12 bases are shared with TRBD2. There are 13 residues in the CDR3. Germline V gene sequence: CDR1 LNHNV, CDR2 YYDKDF (reference sequence). V shed 7 bases, J shed 6 bases, and the junction held 2 bases outside the gene matches. This CDR3 is CATTSGRADTQYF. Here the CDR3 DNA reads TGTGCCACCACTAGCGGGAGGGCGGATACGCAGTATTTT.

The CDR3 here is CASSPRRFGEKLFF. The CDR3 DNA reads TGTGCCAGCAGCCCGAGGCGATTTGGGGAAAAACTGTTTTTT. The chain has TRBV11-2 and TRBJ1-4, with no clear D. Germline V gives CDR1 SGHAT, CDR2 FQNNGV. Trimming removed 5 bases at V and 8 bases at J, with 15 bases between. This CDR3 region has 14 residues.

V usage is TRBV6-1 and J usage is TRBJ1-4; 10 bases align to TRBD1. V dropped 3 bases and J dropped 6; count of bases not matched to a gene: 10. This CDR3 is built from 17 residues. CDR1 MNHNS and CDR2 SASEGT come from the germline V gene. The CDR3 sequence is CASSDAIGGTGDEKLFF. DNA for the CDR3: TGTGCCAGCAGTGACGCCATAGGGGGGACAGGGGATGAAAAACTGTTTTTT.

For this clone: Other DNA sequences in the sample encode the same CDR3. For the CDR3, the DNA is TGTGCCAGCAGCTTAAACAGGGGGTCCACCGGGGAGCTGTTTTTT. Translating gives CASSLNRGSTGELFF. This chain uses TRBV7-9 with TRBJ2-2; 8 nucleotides align to TRBD1. The CDR3 has 15 amino acids. Per the germline V gene, CDR1 is SEHNR and CDR2 is FQNEAQ (reference sequence). Trimming took 2 bases from V and 4 from J; bases not matched to a gene: 3.